This TCR beta chain was found in a study of T-cell reconstitution after alpha-beta-depleted transplantation in children. Study results and caveats: T-cell numbers and diversity, one year after transplant, stemmed largely from T cells that were newly produced. Alpha-beta T cells present about two months after transplant were reported to originate from several hundred expanded graft clones.

This clonotype occurred a few times. Its antigen remains unknown. This CDR3 has 17 amino acids. Construction of the TCRbeta library involved unique molecular identifiers. MiXCR, run by TCRdb on the PCR reads, gives a single entry per CDR3 protein. The sample lists about 260,000 distinct CDR3 sequences; 11% were seen once. The gene calls are TRBV21-1 and TRBJ1-6. TRBV21-1 is marked as a pseudogene. The receptor comes from a male patient between 2 and 15 years old who had a stem cell transplant for chronic granulomatous disease, so the T cells may come from the graft donor. Sequencing was performed on peripheral blood, taken 180 days after TCRalphabeta/CD19-depleted stem cell transplant. CDR3 sequence: CASSKGVLSSYNSPLHF. The CDR3 coding sequence is TGTGCCAGCAGCAAAGGTGTACTGAGCTCCTATAATTCACCCCTCCACTTT.